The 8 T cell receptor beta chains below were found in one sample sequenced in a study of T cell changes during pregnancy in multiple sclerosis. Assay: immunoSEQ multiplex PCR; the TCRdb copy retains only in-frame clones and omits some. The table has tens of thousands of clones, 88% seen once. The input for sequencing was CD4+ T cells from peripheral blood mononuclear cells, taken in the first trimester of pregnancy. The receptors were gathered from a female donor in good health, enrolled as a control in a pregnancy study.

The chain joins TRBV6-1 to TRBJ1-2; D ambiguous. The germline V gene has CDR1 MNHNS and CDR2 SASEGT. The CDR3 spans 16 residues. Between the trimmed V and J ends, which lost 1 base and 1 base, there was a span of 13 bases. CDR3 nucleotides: TGTGCCAGCAGTGAAGGGCGGTTCCCTTATAACTATGGCTACACCTTC. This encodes CASSEGRFPYNYGYTF.

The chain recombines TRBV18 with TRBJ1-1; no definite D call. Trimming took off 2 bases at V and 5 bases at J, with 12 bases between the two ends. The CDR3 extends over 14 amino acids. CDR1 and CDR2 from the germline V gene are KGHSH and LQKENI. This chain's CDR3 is CASSPSGRRTEAFF. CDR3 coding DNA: TGTGCCAGCTCACCAAGCGGCAGGCGGACTGAAGCTTTCTTT.

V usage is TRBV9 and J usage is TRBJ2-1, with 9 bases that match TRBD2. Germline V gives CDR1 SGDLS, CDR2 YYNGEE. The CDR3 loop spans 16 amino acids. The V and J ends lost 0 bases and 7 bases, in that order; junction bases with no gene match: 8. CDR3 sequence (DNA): TGTGCCAGCAGCGTAGGTGGCGGGGGGGCCGATAATGAGCAGTTCTTC. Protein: CASSVGGGGADNEQFF.

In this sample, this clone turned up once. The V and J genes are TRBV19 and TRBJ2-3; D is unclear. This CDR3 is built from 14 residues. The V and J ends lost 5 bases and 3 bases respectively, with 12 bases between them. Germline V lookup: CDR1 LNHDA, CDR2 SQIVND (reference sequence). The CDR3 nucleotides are TGTGCCAGTAGTCAAATCGACGGGACAGATACGCAGTATTTT. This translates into CASSQIDGTDTQYF.

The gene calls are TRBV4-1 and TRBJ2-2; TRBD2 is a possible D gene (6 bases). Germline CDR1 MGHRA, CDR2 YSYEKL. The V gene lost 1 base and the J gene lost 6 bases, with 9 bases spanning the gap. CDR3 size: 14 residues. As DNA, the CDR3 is TGCGCCAGCAGCCAAGTAAGGGAGGCCGGGGAGCTGTTTTTT. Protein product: CASSQVREAGELFF.

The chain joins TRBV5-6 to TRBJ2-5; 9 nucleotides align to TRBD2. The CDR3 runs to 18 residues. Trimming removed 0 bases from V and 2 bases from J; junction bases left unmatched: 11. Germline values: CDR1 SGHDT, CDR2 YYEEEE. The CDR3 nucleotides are TGTGCCAGCAGCTTGGTGCTGCGGGGGGGCTCTGGGCAAGAGACCCAGTACTTC. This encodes CASSLVLRGGSGQETQYF.

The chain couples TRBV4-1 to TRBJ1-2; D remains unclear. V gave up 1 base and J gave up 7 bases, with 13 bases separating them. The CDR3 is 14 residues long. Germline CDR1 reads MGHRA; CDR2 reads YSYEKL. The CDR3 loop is CASSQGTGVGGYTF. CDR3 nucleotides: TGCGCCAGCAGCCAAGGAACCGGGGTAGGTGGCTACACCTTC.

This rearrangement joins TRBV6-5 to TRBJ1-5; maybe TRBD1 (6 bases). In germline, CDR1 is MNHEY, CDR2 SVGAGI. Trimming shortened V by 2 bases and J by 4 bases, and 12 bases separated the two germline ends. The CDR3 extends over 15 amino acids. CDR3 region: CASSYIGGSNQPQHF. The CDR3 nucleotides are TGTGCCAGCAGTTACATAGGGGGTTCGAATCAGCCCCAGCATTTT.